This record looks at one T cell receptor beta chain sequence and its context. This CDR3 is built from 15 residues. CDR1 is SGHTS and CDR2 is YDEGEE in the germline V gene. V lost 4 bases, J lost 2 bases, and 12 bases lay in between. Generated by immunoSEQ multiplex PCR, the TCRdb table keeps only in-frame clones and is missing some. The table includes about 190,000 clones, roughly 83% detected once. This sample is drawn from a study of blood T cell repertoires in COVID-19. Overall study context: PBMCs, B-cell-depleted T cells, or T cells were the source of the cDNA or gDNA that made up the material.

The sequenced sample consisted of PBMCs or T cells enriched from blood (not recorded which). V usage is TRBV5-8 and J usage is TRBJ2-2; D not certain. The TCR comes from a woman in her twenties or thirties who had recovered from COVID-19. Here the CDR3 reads CASSPTFSNTGELFF. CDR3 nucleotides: TGTGCCAGCAGCCCCACTTTTTCCAACACCGGGGAGCTGTTTTTT.